The 18 T cell receptor beta chains below were found in one sample sequenced in a study of shared clonotypes between healthy human individuals. Sequencing was performed with immunoSEQ multiplex PCR; in TCRdb, only in-frame clones are kept and a portion is missing. The sample has some 530,000 clones; approximately 84% are singletons. The specimen was PBMCs. These receptors all come from a woman aged 35 to 49 in good health. Some clones in this sample may be carry-over from other donors' samples.

To note about this clone: With only one base between it and a far larger clone, this is likely a read error. The sample holds other DNA sequences that translate to the same CDR3. The CDR3 is CASSPRQRNTEAFF. In DNA form, the CDR3 reads TGTGCCAGCAGCCCACGACAGAGAAACACTGAAGCTTTCTTT. This chain connects TRBV7-9 to TRBJ1-1, with a weak D call TRBD1 (5 bases). Deletions cut 5 bases from V and 2 bases from J, with 12 bases between. Germline CDR1 and CDR2: SEHNR and FQNEAQ (reference sequence). This CDR3 has 14 residues.

The chain is built from TRBV2 and TRBJ2-2; D gene ambiguous. With 2 bases removed from V and 7 bases from J, the gap between germline ends came to 5 bases. The CDR3 consists of 12 residues. Germline CDR1 is SNHLY and CDR2 is FYNNEI. Written as DNA, the CDR3 is TGTGCCAGCAGTGAAAGGAGCGGGGAGCTGTTTTTT. Translating it yields CASSERSGELFF.

The gene calls are TRBV28 and TRBJ2-5; 10 bases agree with TRBD2. With V trimmed by 3 bases and J by 5 bases, 6 bases remained unmatched. Germline CDR1 is MDHEN and CDR2 is SYDVKM. This CDR3 comprises 15 residues. The CDR3 nucleotides read TGTGCCAGCAGTTTGGCTAGCGGGAGTGGTGAGACCCAGTACTTC. Protein: CASSLASGSGETQYF.

This chain joins TRBV27 and TRBJ1-4; tentatively, D is TRBD1 (6 bases). CDR1 and CDR2 from the germline V gene are MNHEY and SMNVEV (reference sequence). The V end was cut by 5 bases, the J end by 0 bases, with 16 bases between. The CDR3 consists of 17 residues. CDR3 DNA: TGTGCCAGCAGTAAGTACGGGACACTTGCAACTAATGAAAAACTGTTTTTT. Translated, it gives CASSKYGTLATNEKLFF.

This clone showed up just a few times. This chain connects TRBV10-3 to TRBJ2-3; unclear D gene. V lost 3 bases to trimming and J lost 4 bases, with 11 bases between them. The germline V gene has CDR1 ENHRY and CDR2 SYGVKD. The CDR3 totals 14 residues. CDR3 protein: CAISDGVGADTQYF. Written as DNA, the CDR3 is TGTGCCATCAGTGACGGAGTCGGCGCAGATACGCAGTATTTT.

V is TRBV7-9 and J is TRBJ2-7; D gene ambiguous. In germline, CDR1 is SEHNR, CDR2 FQNEAQ (reference sequence). The CDR3 totals 13 residues. V was trimmed by 5 bases and J by 8 bases, leaving 16 bases between them. The CDR3 loop is CASSLSRAEKQYF. The CDR3 region has the DNA TGTGCCAGCAGCCTTAGCCGGGCAGAAAAGCAGTACTTC.

As to this clone: A far larger clone is off by one base, so a read error is likely. The chain employs TRBV5-6 and TRBJ2-2; 8 bases are a match to TRBD1. Germline loops: CDR1 SGHDT, CDR2 YYEEEE. The V gene end was trimmed by 0 bases and the J gene end by 4 bases; junction bases not matched to a gene: 8. The CDR3 has 17 amino acids. CDR3 DNA sequence: TGTGCCAGCAGCTTGGCCAGGGAGCAGGGGGCCACCGGGGAGCTGTTTTTT. It specifies CASSLAREQGATGELFF.

This clone appeared many times. This sample also contains other DNA sequences that code for the same CDR3. The V call is TRBV11-2, the J call TRBJ2-5, with 7 bases that match TRBD1. The germline V gene has CDR1 SGHAT and CDR2 FQNNGV. This CDR3 has 15 amino acids. V was pared by 5 bases and J by 3 bases, with 9 bases of the junction left unmatched. CDR3 nucleotides: TGTGCCAGCAGCCCCGATGATACAGGGGAAGAGACCCAGTACTTC. Translating gives CASSPDDTGEETQYF.

This clone has more than one count but fewer than ten. V usage is TRBV7-2 and J usage is TRBJ2-7; D uncertain. The CDR3 spans 12 residues. CDR1 and CDR2 from the germline V gene are SGHTA and FQGNSA. V was shortened by 5 bases and J by 5 bases, with 10 bases between the two germline ends. CDR3 region: CASSRIEDEQYF. The CDR3 region has the DNA TGTGCCAGCAGCCGGATAGAGGACGAGCAGTACTTC.

This clone was found once. A single base is all that separates this from a far larger clone, so a read error is likely. This likely comes from a read error, as the CDR3 has no conserved phenylalanine or tryptophan at its end. The chain has TRBV4-1 and TRBJ1-2, with a weak D call TRBD1 (6 bases). Trimming removed 2 bases at V and 5 bases at J, with 15 bases between. The germline gives CDR1 MGHRA, CDR2 YSYEKL. This CDR3 is 15 amino acids long. CDR3 coding DNA: TGCGCCAGCAGCCAAACAGGGAAGTCTAGGTATGGCTACACCTTA. This translates into CASSQTGKSRYGYTL.

The rearrangement joins TRBV5-4 to TRBJ2-2; maybe TRBD2 (6 bases). V shed 4 bases and J shed 6 bases, with 16 bases lying between them. Germline values: CDR1 SGHNT, CDR2 YYREEE (reference sequence). The CDR3 extends over 15 amino acids. The CDR3 spells CASSRDSFGAGELFF. The DNA of the CDR3 is TGTGCCAGCAGCCGGGACTCTTTTGGTGCCGGGGAGCTGTTTTTT. The variable domain in full, completed from reference TRBV5-4 and TRBJ2-2, reads ETGVTQSPTHLIKTRGQQVTLRCSSQSGHNTVSWYQQALGQGPQFIFQYYREEENGRGNFPPRFSGLQFPNYSSELNVNALELDDSALYLCASSRDSFGAGELFFGEGSRLTVL.

The chain links TRBV19 to TRBJ1-3; D is perhaps TRBD1 (6 bases). The CDR3 contains 16 residues. CDR1 LNHDA and CDR2 SQIVND come from the germline V gene (reference sequence). Trimming removed 6 bases at V and 4 bases at J, with 19 bases between. The DNA of the CDR3 is TGTGCCAGTAGGAGATCGACAGGAATTGACGGAAACACCATATATTTT. It codes for CASRRSTGIDGNTIYF. The full variable domain, with the rest looked up from reference TRBV19 and TRBJ1-3, is DGGITQSPKYLFRKEGQNVTLSCEQNLNHDAMYWYRQDPGQGLRLIYYSQIVNDFQKGDIAEGYSVSREKKESFPLTVTSAQKNPTAFYLCASRRSTGIDGNTIYFGEGSWLTVV.

This clone was recorded only once. The chain has TRBV11-3 and TRBJ1-1, with D perhaps TRBD1 (5 bases). Germline lookup yields CDR1 SGHNT and CDR2 YENEEA. The CDR3 loop spans 15 amino acids. Deletions cut 8 bases from V and 0 bases from J, with 16 bases between. The CDR3 is CASLGTDSLNTEAFF. The CDR3 DNA follows: TGTGCCAGCCTCGGGACCGATTCCTTGAACACTGAAGCTTTCTTT.

In the case of this clone: A read error likely explains this, since a far larger clone differs by one base. The CDR3 bases are TGTGCCAGCAGCCAAGTGTATAGCGGGAGCTACGAGCAGTACTTC. Translation gives CASSQVYSGSYEQYF. The chain combines TRBV4-2 with TRBJ2-7; 9 positions agree with TRBD2. CDR1 and CDR2 (germline): LGHNA, YNFKEQ. The V gene end was trimmed by 1 base and the J gene end by 3 bases; junction bases not matched to a gene: 4. The length of the CDR3 is 15 residues.

A word on this clone: A read error likely explains this, since a far larger clone differs by one base. The chain recombines TRBV7-3 with TRBJ1-1; D gene unclear. Germline CDR1 is SGHTA and CDR2 is FQGTGA. The CDR3 consists of 14 residues. CDR3 loop: CASSRDVSDTEASF. The CDR3 DNA sequence: TGTGCCAGCAGCCGAGACGTCTCAGACACTGAAGCTTCCTTT.

V gene TRBV5-1 combines with J gene TRBJ2-3, with D perhaps TRBD1 (5 bases). The CDR3 is 13 residues long. Germline CDR1 SGHRS, CDR2 YFSETQ. The V end was cut by 0 bases, the J end by 4 bases, with 6 bases between. The CDR3 sequence is CASSLGRADTQYF. The CDR3 DNA reads as TGCGCCAGCAGCTTGGGCAGGGCAGATACGCAGTATTTT.

This chain connects TRBV11-3 to TRBJ1-2; tentative D call: TRBD1 (5 bases). Between the trimmed V and J ends, which lost 0 bases and 8 bases, there was a span of 13 bases. Germline CDR1 is SGHNT and CDR2 is YENEEA. The CDR3 spans 14 residues. The CDR3 is CASSLDPRGEGYTF. In nucleotides, the CDR3 is TGTGCCAGCAGCTTAGATCCCAGAGGGGAGGGCTACACCTTC. Drawing the rest from reference TRBV11-3 and TRBJ1-2, the complete variable domain is EAGVVQSPRYKIIEKKQPVAFWCNPISGHNTLYWYLQNLGQGPELLIRYENEEAVDDSQLPKDRFSAERLKGVDSTLKIQPAELGDSAVYLCASSLDPRGEGYTFGSGTRLTVV.

This chain joins TRBV27 and TRBJ2-7; 9 bases agree with TRBD1. V was pared by 5 bases and J by 4 bases, with 9 bases of the junction left unmatched. This CDR3 has 15 residues. CDR1 is MNHEY and CDR2 is SMNVEV in the germline V gene (reference sequence). CDR3 sequence: CASSLDRDRAYEQYF. In DNA form, the CDR3 reads TGTGCCAGCAGTCTCGACCGGGACAGGGCTTACGAGCAGTACTTC.